This entry lists 20 T cell receptor beta chains sequenced from one sample in a study of blood T cells in healthy people across ages. It was with a sample-barcoded 5' primer and a J-beta primer mix that a second PCR of roughly 7 to 12 cycles was run. TCRdb re-derived calls from the 5' RACE reads in MiXCR, one entry per CDR3 protein. Of about 1.4 million distinct CDR3 sequences listed, around 59% are singletons. Material for sequencing was blood. Source of these receptors: a man aged 18 to 35 in good health.

The chain carries TRBV4-1 and TRBJ1-6; 7 bases agree with TRBD1. The V gene's germline CDR1 is MGHRA and CDR2 YSYEKL. The V gene end was trimmed by 0 bases and the J gene end by 4 bases; junction bases not matched to a gene: 12. The CDR3 is made up of 19 amino acids. CDR3 bases: TGCGCCAGCAGCCAAGAAGGATCCCCGACAGGGAGGTATAATTCACCCCTCCACTTT. Amino acid sequence: CASSQEGSPTGRYNSPLHF.

The chain joins TRBV5-4 to TRBJ2-5, with D possibly matching TRBD1 (6 bases). Germline assignment: CDR1 SGHNT and CDR2 YYREEE (reference sequence). The CDR3 has 14 residues. Trimming left V 4 bases short and J 2 bases short, with 12 bases between. Here the CDR3 reads CASSPQGPQETQYF. In nucleotides, the CDR3 is TGTGCCAGCAGCCCACAGGGCCCACAAGAGACCCAGTACTTC.

The rearrangement joins TRBV7-9 to TRBJ2-4, with 7 bases identical to TRBD2. Germline values: CDR1 SEHNR, CDR2 FQNEAQ (reference sequence). The CDR3 length is 15 residues. V dropped 8 bases and J dropped 0; count of bases not matched to a gene: 7. CDR3 region: CASGLGGVAKNIQYF. CDR3 in DNA: TGTGCCAGCGGATTGGGAGGGGTAGCCAAAAACATTCAGTACTTC. Drawing the rest from reference TRBV7-9 and TRBJ2-4, the complete variable domain is DTGVSQNPRHKITKRGQNVTFRCDPISEHNRLYWYRQTLGQGPEFLTYFQNEAQLEKSRLLSDRFSAERPKGSFSTLEIQRTEQGDSAMYLCASGLGGVAKNIQYFGAGTRLSVL.

The sample holds a few counts of this clonotype. The CDR3, as DNA: TGTGCCAGCAGACCCCTCGACAGGGCCTACGAGCAGTACTTC. It codes for CASRPLDRAYEQYF. The chain joins TRBV28 to TRBJ2-7, with 7 bases lining up with TRBD1. This CDR3 contains 14 residues. Germline loops: CDR1 MDHEN, CDR2 SYDVKM. V was pared by 6 bases and J by 2 bases, with 7 bases of the junction left unmatched.

This clonotype was counted only a few times. This chain links TRBV28 with TRBJ2-5; D unresolved. Trimming cost V 5 bases and J 0 bases, with 13 bases left between them. This CDR3 comprises 15 residues. Germline values: CDR1 MDHEN, CDR2 SYDVKM. CDR3: CASSPRPEHQETQYF. DNA of the CDR3: TGTGCCAGCAGTCCGCGACCGGAACACCAAGAGACCCAGTACTTC. The whole variable domain, filled in from reference TRBV28 and TRBJ2-5, reads DVKVTQSSRYLVKRTGEKVFLECVQDMDHENMFWYRQDPGLGLRLIYFSYDVKMKEKGDIPEGYSVSREKKERFSLILESASTNQTSMYLCASSPRPEHQETQYFGPGTRLLVL.

There are a few counts of this clonotype. The chain employs TRBV15 and TRBJ1-5, with a weak D call TRBD1 (6 bases). The CDR3 loop spans 17 amino acids. Trimming removed 5 bases at V and 4 bases at J, with 21 bases between. The germline CDR1 and CDR2 sequences are LNHNV and YYDKDF (reference sequence). DNA of the CDR3: TGTGCCACCAGCCGTGACCAGGGGAGTGTGGTTAATCAGCCCCAGCATTTT. Its translation is CATSRDQGSVVNQPQHF. Supplemented by reference TRBV15 and TRBJ1-5, the full variable domain reads DAMVIQNPRYQVTQFGKPVTLSCSQTLNHNVMYWYQQKSSQAPKLLFHYYDKDFNNEADTPDNFQSRRPNTSFCFLDIRSPGLGDTAMYLCATSRDQGSVVNQPQHFGDGTRLSIL.

CDR3 region: CASSFLGGTLQETQYF. CDR3 sequence (DNA): TGTGCCAGCAGTTTCCTTGGCGGGACCCTACAAGAGACCCAGTACTTC. This rearrangement joins TRBV12-3 or TRBV12-4 to TRBJ2-5; D possibly corresponds to TRBD2 (6 bases). There are 16 residues in the CDR3. V was trimmed by 3 bases and J by 2 bases, leaving 16 bases between them.

The sample holds one count of this clonotype. Germline and junction disagree at one end, which may indicate a read error. The chain uses TRBV4-1 and TRBJ2-7; TRBD2 might be the D (6 bases). CDR3 length: 15 residues. Germline-derived CDR1 and CDR2 are MGHRA and YSYEKL. CDR3: CPSSQGAGSVREQYF. The DNA of the CDR3 is TGCCCCAGCAGCCAAGGGGCGGGATCGGTTCGGGAGCAGTACTTC.

The chain links TRBV28 to TRBJ1-6; D is uncertain. The V end was cut by 4 bases, the J end by 14 bases, with 9 bases between. This CDR3 region has 11 residues. Germline loops: CDR1 MDHEN, CDR2 SYDVKM. The CDR3 DNA follows: TGTGCCAGCAGTTCCCCATGGTCCCTCCACTTT. The encoded protein is CASSSPWSLHF.

This clonotype has just a few counts. The chain joins TRBV4-1 to TRBJ1-2; TRBD1 might be the D (6 bases). Between the trimmed V and J ends, which lost 4 bases and 3 bases, there was a span of 15 bases. Germline CDR1 and CDR2: MGHRA and YSYEKL. This CDR3 is 15 amino acids long. The CDR3 protein is CASSPWSKGDYGYTF. The CDR3 DNA is TGCGCCAGCAGCCCGTGGTCTAAGGGGGACTATGGCTACACCTTC.

The rearrangement joins TRBV21-1 to TRBJ2-5; TRBD2 reflects the table's D call only, with no check against the DNA. The DNA end is a closer match to TRBJ2-7, so the J assignment may be wrong. TRBV21-1 is annotated as a pseudogene. The CDR3 contains 16 residues. The CDR3: CASTLCSGRAGYEQYF. The CDR3, as DNA: TGTGCCAGCACCCTCTGTAGCGGGAGGGCCGGGTACGAGCAGTACTTC.

The gene calls are TRBV24-1 and TRBJ2-1; 11 bases match TRBD2. CDR3 size: 13 residues. Germline V gene lookup returns CDR1 KGHDR and CDR2 SFDVKD. V was pared by 8 bases and J by 6 bases, with 2 bases of the junction left unmatched. The CDR3 protein is CATKGLAANEQFF. The CDR3 nucleotides are TGTGCCACCAAGGGACTAGCGGCCAATGAGCAGTTCTTC.

The rearrangement uses TRBV11-2 and TRBJ1-2; possible D gene TRBD1, 6 bases. The V end was cut by 5 bases, the J end by 3 bases, with 16 bases between. Looked up from germline, CDR1 is SGHAT and CDR2 is FQNNGV. CDR3 length equals 15 residues. DNA of the CDR3: TGTGCCAGCAGCCCAAGTGGGGGCTTCTACTATGGCTACACCTTC. Residues: CASSPSGGFYYGYTF.

This clonotype was detected a few times. The rearrangement uses TRBV6-1 and TRBJ1-4, with D tentatively TRBD1 (5 bases). Germline-derived CDR1 and CDR2 are MNHNS and SASEGT. This CDR3 is built from 14 residues. The V gene lost 10 bases and the J gene lost 8 bases, with 20 bases spanning the gap. The chain's CDR3 is CATAQERSREKLFF. The CDR3, as DNA: TGTGCCACAGCACAGGAAAGGTCTCGGGAAAAACTGTTTTTT.

The chain has TRBV27 and TRBJ2-1; 7 bases align to TRBD2. Germline CDR1 is MNHEY and CDR2 is SMNVEV (reference sequence). Unmatched junction bases numbered 12, after V lost 8 bases and J lost 8 bases. CDR3 length: 14 residues. The CDR3 loop reads CASSSGGVPDEQFF. CDR3 nucleotides: TGTGCCAGCTCTTCGGGAGGTGTCCCGGATGAGCAGTTCTTC.

The V call is TRBV10-3, the J call TRBJ2-5; 7 positions match TRBD1. This CDR3 contains 15 residues. CDR1 is ENHRY, CDR2 SYGVKD, per germline. The V gene end was trimmed by 2 bases and the J gene end by 6 bases; junction bases not matched to a gene: 9. The CDR3 loop reads CAISEEGAPRQTQYF. CDR3 nucleotide sequence: TGTGCCATCAGTGAGGAGGGGGCGCCGAGGCAGACCCAGTACTTC.

V usage is TRBV2 and J usage is TRBJ2-7, with D maybe TRBD1 (5 bases). The J call may be incorrect, as the DNA end agrees better with TRBJ2-5. The germline V gene encodes CDR1 SNHLY and CDR2 FYNNEI. The CDR3 covers 14 residues. For the CDR3, the DNA is TGTGCCAGCAGACAGGTCCCCCTCGGAGAGACCCAGTACTTC. It yields the protein CASRQVPLGETQYF.

This clonotype came up a few times. The rearrangement joins TRBV9 to TRBJ2-5; TRBD1 might be the D (5 bases). Looked up from germline, CDR1 is SGDLS and CDR2 is YYNGEE. The CDR3 sequence is 16 residues long. Trimming stripped 0 bases from V and 1 base from J, with 13 bases between. As DNA, the CDR3 is TGTGCCAGCAGCGTAGCGGCAGGGCCCCCCCAAGAGACCCAGTACTTC. This encodes CASSVAAGPPQETQYF.

This clonotype was seen more than once but under ten times. The chain couples TRBV12-3 or TRBV12-4 to TRBJ2-5; 11 nucleotides line up with TRBD2. There are 16 residues in the CDR3. Unmatched junction bases numbered 10, after V lost 6 bases and J lost 4 bases. CDR3 DNA: TGTGCCAGCAGCCCTCCGATAGCGGGGGGGTTAGAGACCCAGTACTTC. Translated: CASSPPIAGGLETQYF.

The chain links TRBV7-2 to TRBJ2-7; D not resolved. Germline-derived CDR1 and CDR2 are SGHTA and FQGNSA. The CDR3 sequence is 12 residues long. The V gene lost 5 bases and the J gene lost 6 bases, with 11 bases spanning the gap. CDR3 sequence: CASSTTPIEQYF. CDR3 nucleotide sequence: TGTGCCAGCAGCACAACTCCCATCGAGCAGTACTTC.